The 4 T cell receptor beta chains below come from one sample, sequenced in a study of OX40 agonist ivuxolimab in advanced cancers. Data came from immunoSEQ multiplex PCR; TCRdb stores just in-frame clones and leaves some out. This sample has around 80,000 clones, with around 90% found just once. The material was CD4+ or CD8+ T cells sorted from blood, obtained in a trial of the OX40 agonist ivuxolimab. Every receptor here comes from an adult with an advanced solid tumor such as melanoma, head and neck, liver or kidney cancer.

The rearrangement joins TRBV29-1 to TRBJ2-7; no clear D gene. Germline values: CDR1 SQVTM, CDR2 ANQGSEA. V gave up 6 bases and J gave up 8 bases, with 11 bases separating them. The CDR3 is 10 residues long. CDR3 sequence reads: CSVVRVKQYF. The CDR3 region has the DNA TGCAGCGTGGTGAGAGTCAAGCAGTACTTC.

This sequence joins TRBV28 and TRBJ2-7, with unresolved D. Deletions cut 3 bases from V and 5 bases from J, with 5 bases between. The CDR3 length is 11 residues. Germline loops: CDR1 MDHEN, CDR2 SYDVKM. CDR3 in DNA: TGTGCCAGCAGTTTTTACCACGAGCAGTACTTC. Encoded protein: CASSFYHEQYF.

CDR3 nucleotides: TGTGCCAGCAGCCTCATTTGGTTCACAGGGGGTAGTATTGAAGCTTTCTTT. It yields the protein CASSLIWFTGGSIEAFF. This chain links TRBV5-5 with TRBJ1-1; TRBD1 matches at 8 bases. V gave up 4 bases and J gave up 7 bases; unmatched junction bases: 18. The CDR3 runs to 17 residues. CDR1 SGHKS and CDR2 YYEKEE come from the germline V gene (reference sequence).

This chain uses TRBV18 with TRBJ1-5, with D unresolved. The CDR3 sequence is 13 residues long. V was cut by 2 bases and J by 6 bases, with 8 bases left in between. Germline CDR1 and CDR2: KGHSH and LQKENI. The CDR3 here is CASSPGMVQPQHF. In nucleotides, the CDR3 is TGTGCCAGCTCACCAGGGATGGTTCAGCCCCAGCATTTT. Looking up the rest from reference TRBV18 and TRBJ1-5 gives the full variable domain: NAGVMQNPRHLVRRRGQEARLRCSPMKGHSHVYWYRQLPEEGLKFMVYLQKENIIDESGMPKERFSAEFPKEGPSILRIQQVVRGDSAAYFCASSPGMVQPQHFGDGTRLSIL.